This T cell receptor beta chain was profiled in a study of T cells in Graves' hyperthyroidism and ophthalmopathy. The TCR beta CDR3 regions underwent amplification using RNA transcripts as the source. During a first-round RT-PCR of the TCR CDR3, the HTBI primer set was used. TCRdb reprocessed the multiplex PCR reads with MiXCR, giving one entry per CDR3 protein. The sample lists nearly 600,000 distinct CDR3 sequences, roughly 13% occurring once. The diagnostic basis comprised clinical symptoms, serum thyroxine and TRAb, thyroid ultrasound and orbital computed tomography. The source of the PBMCs was roughly 10 ml of fresh peripheral blood. There are 13 residues in the CDR3. Germline V gene data show CDR1 as MNHEY and CDR2 as SVGAGI. Deletions cut 2 bases from V and 7 bases from J, with 11 bases between.

The TCR sequence derives from a woman in her 30s with Graves' hyperthyroidism that later progressed to Graves' ophthalmopathy. The sequenced material came from blood. The chain carries TRBV6-5 and TRBJ1-1; D is possibly TRBD1 (5 bases). The CDR3 nucleotides read TGTGCCAGCAGTTACCCGGGGGAGGGTGAAGCTTTCTTT. Translation gives CASSYPGEGEAFF.